This TCR beta chain derives from a study of OX40 agonist ivuxolimab in advanced cancers. For the study at large: Previous treatment with anti-PD-1, anti-PD-L1 or anti-CTLA-4 therapy was allowed; less than 45% had received some. Study-wide findings and caveats: Researchers report that CD8+ T cells had, on average, more expanded clones than CD4+. With doses of 0.1-3.0 mg/kg, partial responders showed among the lowest clonal expansion.

Looked up from germline, CDR1 is SGHKS and CDR2 is YYEKEE (reference sequence). CDR3 length: 14 amino acids. V lost 1 base and J lost 3; bases outside the gene matches: 1. This clone was detected once. The antigen is unknown. The assay was immunoSEQ multiplex PCR, and TCRdb's table has in-frame clones only and misses some. The sample holds roughly 65,000 clones, around 90% seen once. This TCR came from an adult with an advanced solid tumor such as melanoma, head and neck, liver or kidney cancer. This rearrangement joins TRBV5-5 to TRBJ2-1; 7 nucleotides match TRBD2. The specimen was CD4+ or CD8+ T cells sorted from blood, collected in a trial of the OX40 agonist ivuxolimab. In DNA form, the CDR3 reads TGTGCCAGCAGCTTGCTAGCGGACTACAATGAGCAGTTCTTC. Protein: CASSLLADYNEQFF.